This T cell receptor beta chain is drawn from a study of shared clonotypes between healthy human individuals. Germline-derived CDR1 and CDR2 are SGHRS and YFSETQ. The CDR3 consists of 14 residues. V lost 2 bases to trimming and J lost 5 bases, with 13 bases between them. The repertoire was sequenced with immunoSEQ multiplex PCR; TCRdb's copy has only in-frame clones and lacks some. The sample shows under 350,000 clones, about nine tenths of them seen only once. Sequenced material: memory CD8+ T cells sorted from blood. Sample subset: CD45RO+ cells pooled with CCR7-negative TemRA cells. This chain links TRBV5-1 with TRBJ1-1, with a weak D call TRBD1 (6 bases). The clonotype originates from a man between 18 and 29 years old in good health. The CDR3 DNA sequence: TGCGCCAGCAGCTTACAGGGTGTGGGAACTGAAGCTTTCTTT. Amino acid sequence: CASSLQGVGTEAFF.